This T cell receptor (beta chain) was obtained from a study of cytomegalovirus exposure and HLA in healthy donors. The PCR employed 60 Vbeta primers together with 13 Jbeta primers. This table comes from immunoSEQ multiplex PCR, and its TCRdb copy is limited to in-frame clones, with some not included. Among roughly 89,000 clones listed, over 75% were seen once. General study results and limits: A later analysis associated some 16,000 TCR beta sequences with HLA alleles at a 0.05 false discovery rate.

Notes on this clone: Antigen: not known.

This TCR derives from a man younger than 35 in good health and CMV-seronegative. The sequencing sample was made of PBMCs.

In DNA, the CDR3 is TGTGCCAGCAGCCGCCAGGGCGGGGGGGACGGGACCCAGTACTTC. Its translation: CASSRQGGGDGTQYF. The rearrangement links TRBV5-4 to TRBJ2-5, with 9 bases lining up with TRBD2. Trimming at V came to 4 bases and at J to 7 bases, leaving 11 bases not matched to a gene. CDR1 SGHNT and CDR2 YYREEE come from the germline V gene (reference sequence). CDR3 length equals 15 residues.